The 9 T cell receptor beta chains listed next were all sequenced from one sample in a study of T cell responses to AZD1222 COVID-19 vaccine. Data came from immunoSEQ multiplex PCR; TCRdb stores just in-frame clones and leaves some out. The data contain more than 80,000 clones, around 85% of them seen just once; the ten biggest clones take up 12%. The sequenced sample was peripheral blood, obtained 28 days after the second AZD1222 dose. These receptors originate from an adult who received the AZD1222 COVID-19 vaccine.

This chain uses TRBV14 with TRBJ1-2; D possibly corresponds to TRBD1 (5 bases). Germline CDR1 and CDR2: SGHDN and FVKESK. This CDR3 comprises 15 residues. Deletions cut 4 bases from V and 4 bases from J, with 16 bases between. This CDR3 is CASSLTQVFPYGYTF. The CDR3 nucleotides read TGTGCCAGCAGCCTTACACAGGTCTTCCCCTATGGCTACACCTTC.

The chain combines TRBV7-9 with TRBJ2-2; the D gene is possibly TRBD2 (6 bases). The CDR3 has 14 amino acids. Germline CDR1 SEHNR, CDR2 FQNEAQ (reference sequence). Trimming pared 8 bases from V and 1 base from J, leaving 11 bases between. CDR3 sequence (DNA): TGTGCCAGCTCCGGACTAAAGAACACCGGGGAGCTGTTTTTT. It translates to CASSGLKNTGELFF.

The count of this clone is one. The chain employs TRBV5-1 and TRBJ1-5; D is unclear. The CDR3 is 15 residues long. The V and J ends lost 2 bases and 2 bases respectively, with 11 bases between them. Germline V gene sequence: CDR1 SGHRS, CDR2 YFSETQ. The CDR3: CASSLFPDRNQPQHF. CDR3 nucleotide sequence: TGCGCCAGCAGCTTATTCCCGGACCGCAATCAGCCCCAGCATTTT.

This chain joins TRBV21-1 and TRBJ1-2; TRBD1, the table's D call, lacks a check against the DNA. TRBV21-1 corresponds to a pseudogene. This CDR3 is built from 15 residues. CDR3 sequence reads: CASSKLQAPKGGYTF. The CDR3 DNA reads as TGTGCCAGCAGCAAATTACAGGCCCCTAAGGGGGGCTACACCTTC.

The chain is built from TRBV10-2 and TRBJ2-1; D might be TRBD1 or TRBD2, each matching 5 bases. Trimming pared 7 bases from V and 6 bases from J, leaving 19 bases between. CDR3 size: 15 residues. Germline V lookup: CDR1 WSHSY, CDR2 SAAADI. The CDR3 protein is CASNPRRVEGNEQFF. For the CDR3, the DNA is TGCGCCAGCAACCCCCGCAGGGTCGAGGGCAATGAGCAGTTCTTC.

This clone was found once. The CDR3 DNA reads as TGCAGTGCTAGTTTGGGGCCCGATGGCTACACCTTC. It specifies CSASLGPDGYTF. The rearrangement uses TRBV20-1 and TRBJ1-2, with D perhaps matching TRBD1 (5 bases). V shed 3 bases and J shed 6 bases, with 11 bases lying between them. The CDR3 has 12 amino acids. The germline V gene has CDR1 DFQATT and CDR2 SNEGSKA (reference sequence).

The chain has TRBV6-5 and TRBJ2-7; possible D gene TRBD2, 5 bases. Germline V gene data show CDR1 as MNHEY and CDR2 as SVGAGI. The V and J ends lost 6 bases and 7 bases respectively, with 13 bases between them. This CDR3 contains 12 residues. This CDR3 reads CASSLLTGEQYF. The CDR3, as DNA: TGTGCCAGCAGCCTTTTAACGGGGGAGCAGTACTTC.

This sequence joins TRBV4-2 and TRBJ1-2; 11 bases line up with TRBD1. The CDR3 is 16 residues long. V shed 1 base, J shed 6 bases, and the junction held 7 bases outside the gene matches. Germline assignment: CDR1 LGHNA and CDR2 YNFKEQ. Here the CDR3 reads CASSQGEDRGHNGYTF. CDR3 in DNA: TGTGCCAGCAGCCAAGGTGAGGACAGGGGGCATAATGGCTACACCTTC.

The gene calls are TRBV10-3 and TRBJ2-1, with D uncertain. Looked up from germline, CDR1 is ENHRY and CDR2 is SYGVKD. V lost 6 bases to trimming and J lost 9 bases, with 12 bases between them. The CDR3 has 12 residues. CDR3 residues: CAIRPQESEQFF. The CDR3 coding sequence is TGTGCCATCAGGCCCCAGGAGAGTGAGCAGTTCTTC.